What follows are 17 T cell receptor beta chains derived from one specimen sequenced in a study of technical replicates of blood from a handful of donors. Profiled with immunoSEQ multiplex PCR; TCRdb holds only in-frame clones, not every one. The sample includes some 15,000 clones, around nine tenths of them seen just once. The sequenced material came from PBMCs. The origin of the receptors is a human donor in good health.

The chain couples TRBV19 to TRBJ2-7; possible D gene TRBD1, 6 bases. The CDR3 runs to 14 residues. The V gene lost 3 bases and the J gene lost 2 bases, with 11 bases spanning the gap. Germline assignment: CDR1 LNHDA and CDR2 SQIVND (reference sequence). The CDR3 DNA reads TGTGCCAGTAGTATCCAGGGGTCAGCCTACGAGCAGTACTTC. Protein product: CASSIQGSAYEQYF. Full variable domain (rest looked up from reference TRBV19 and TRBJ2-7): DGGITQSPKYLFRKEGQNVTLSCEQNLNHDAMYWYRQDPGQGLRLIYYSQIVNDFQKGDIAEGYSVSREKKESFPLTVTSAQKNPTAFYLCASSIQGSAYEQYFGPGTRLTVT.

The V gene is TRBV5-1, the J gene TRBJ1-1; D not resolved. Trimming cost V 0 bases and J 0 bases, with 15 bases left between them. Germline V CDR1 and CDR2: SGHRS, YFSETQ. CDR3 length equals 17 residues. CDR3 bases: TGCGCCAGCAGCTTGGCGCGGTACGGACTTTTGAACACTGAAGCTTTCTTT. Translated: CASSLARYGLLNTEAFF. The full variable domain, in which reference TRBV5-1 and TRBJ1-1 provide the parts outside the CDR3, is KAGVTQTPRYLIKTRGQQVTLSCSPISGHRSVSWYQQTPGQGLQFLFEYFSETQRNKGNFPGRFSGRQFSNSRSEMNVSTLELGDSALYLCASSLARYGLLNTEAFFGQGTRLTVV.

This clone has only a few counts. The chain employs TRBV10-2 and TRBJ2-5; 10 bases map to TRBD2. Trimming removed 6 bases from V and 5 bases from J; junction bases left unmatched: 6. The CDR3 extends over 14 amino acids. The germline CDR1 and CDR2 sequences are WSHSY and SAAADI. The CDR3 spells CASSPLAGVETQYF. DNA of the CDR3: TGCGCCAGCAGCCCTCTAGCGGGAGTGGAGACCCAGTACTTC.

The V gene is TRBV11-2, the J gene TRBJ1-2, with a weak D call TRBD1 (5 bases). Germline values: CDR1 SGHAT, CDR2 FQNNGV. The ends were cut back, 0 bases at V and 4 bases at J, with 12 bases in the middle. The CDR3 runs to 15 residues. Written as DNA, the CDR3 is TGTGCCAGCAGCTTAGACGGGGGGGTCGGCTATGGCTACACCTTC. It is translated as CASSLDGGVGYGYTF.

The J gene is TRBJ2-7, the V gene TRBV5-3; 8 bases are a match to TRBD1. TRBV5-3 falls under the ORF class, with uncertain function. Trimming removed 3 bases from V and 0 bases from J; junction bases left unmatched: 17. The CDR3 loop spans 19 amino acids. CDR3 residues: CARSSGTGQASFLSYEQYF. CDR3 nucleotides: TGTGCCAGAAGCTCTGGTACGGGACAGGCCTCTTTCCTCTCCTACGAGCAGTACTTC.

The J gene is TRBJ2-3, the V gene TRBV27, with 13 bases matching TRBD2. J was trimmed by 7 bases and V by 5 bases; bases with no gene match: 6. The V gene's germline CDR1 is MNHEY and CDR2 SMNVEV (reference sequence). This CDR3 has 15 residues. CDR3 protein: CASSAGTSGINTQYF. DNA of the CDR3: TGTGCCAGCAGTGCAGGGACTAGCGGGATAAATACGCAGTATTTT.

V and J are TRBV7-9 and TRBJ2-1; D possibly corresponds to TRBD2 (6 bases). Germline assignment: CDR1 SEHNR and CDR2 FQNEAQ (reference sequence). This CDR3 has 13 residues. Trimming shortened V by 2 bases and J by 5 bases, and 7 bases separated the two germline ends. CDR3 in amino acids: CASSLTGDNEQFF. Here the CDR3 DNA reads TGTGCCAGCAGCTTAACGGGAGACAATGAGCAGTTCTTC.

This rearrangement joins TRBV19 to TRBJ2-2, with D tentatively TRBD2 (7 bases). Trimming removed 7 bases from V and 4 bases from J, with 13 bases in between. The CDR3 is 14 amino acids. Germline CDR1 and CDR2: LNHDA and SQIVND (reference sequence). As DNA, the CDR3 is TGTGCCAGTACCCTAGGGGGGGTCACCGGGGAGCTGTTTTTT. Its protein product is CASTLGGVTGELFF.

The V gene is TRBV10-3, the J gene TRBJ2-7; the D gene is possibly TRBD2 (6 bases). V was pared by 3 bases and J by 2 bases, with 14 bases between. CDR1 ENHRY and CDR2 SYGVKD come from the germline V gene. This CDR3 is 15 amino acids long. This CDR3 reads CAISDDSGAPYEQYF. Here the CDR3 DNA reads TGTGCCATCAGTGACGATAGCGGAGCCCCCTACGAGCAGTACTTC.

This chain uses TRBV5-5 with TRBJ2-3; 12 nucleotides align to TRBD2. CDR1 and CDR2 from the germline V gene are SGHKS and YYEKEE (reference sequence). J gave up 4 bases and V 4 bases, and 7 bases lay outside the gene matches. The CDR3 has 16 amino acids. The CDR3 loop is CASSRTSGMVADTQYF. Here the CDR3 DNA reads TGTGCCAGCAGCCGGACTAGCGGGATGGTAGCAGATACGCAGTATTTT.

Here the CDR3 DNA reads TGTGCCAGCAGCTCTATAGCCACCGGGGAGCTGTTTTTT. Translated, it gives CASSSIATGELFF. The V call is TRBV11-2, the J call TRBJ2-2; no clear D gene. The CDR3 is made up of 13 amino acids. Germline loops: CDR1 SGHAT, CDR2 FQNNGV. The V gene lost 4 bases and the J gene lost 4 bases, with 7 bases spanning the gap.

V and J are TRBV19 and TRBJ1-2; TRBD1 is a possible D gene (6 bases). Trimming took 7 bases from V and 7 from J, leaving 25 bases between them. The CDR3 totals 16 residues. CDR1 is LNHDA and CDR2 is SQIVND in the germline V gene (reference sequence). CDR3 sequence (DNA): TGTGCCAGTAACCTGCCGGGACAAGGCCTCAGAGGTGGCTACACCTTC. Its protein product is CASNLPGQGLRGGYTF.

The chain has TRBV9 and TRBJ2-3; 8 bases agree with TRBD2. Unmatched junction bases numbered 8, after V lost 4 bases and J lost 1 base. CDR1 and CDR2 (germline): SGDLS, YYNGEE. The CDR3 sequence is 16 residues long. The CDR3 region has the DNA TGTGCCAGCAGCCCTCGCTTAGCGGGACGCACAGATACGCAGTATTTT. It specifies CASSPRLAGRTDTQYF.

This clone was observed once. This chain links TRBV11-3 with TRBJ2-1, with TRBD2 matching over 10 bases. Germline trimming cut 10 bases from V and 4 bases from J; bases unmatched to any gene: 4. The CDR3 has 13 amino acids. Looked up from germline, CDR1 is SGHNT and CDR2 is YENEEA. As DNA, the CDR3 is TGTGCCACGGGACTAGCGACATACAATGAGCAGTTCTTC. Amino acids: CATGLATYNEQFF.

The table lists this clone with a few counts. The genes are TRBV5-4 and TRBJ1-5; D possibly corresponds to TRBD1 (5 bases). Between the trimmed V and J ends, which lost 0 bases and 6 bases, there was a span of 7 bases. The CDR3 extends over 13 amino acids. Germline V lookup: CDR1 SGHNT, CDR2 YYREEE (reference sequence). In nucleotides, the CDR3 is TGTGCCAGCAGCTTGGGGGGCGGTCAGCCCCAGCATTTT. Amino acid sequence: CASSLGGGQPQHF.

This clone was recorded only once. J is TRBJ1-4 and V is TRBV14; weak D call: TRBD1 (5 bases). Trimming cost V 7 bases and J 4 bases, with 16 bases left between them. The germline CDR1 and CDR2 sequences are SGHDN and FVKESK. CDR3 length equals 15 residues. CDR3 sequence reads: CASTPGGSNNEKLFF. As DNA, the CDR3 is TGTGCCAGCACCCCTGGGGGGTCCAATAATGAAAAACTGTTTTTT.

The rearrangement joins TRBV19 to TRBJ2-3; TRBD1 matches 7 bases. This CDR3 has 15 residues. Germline values: CDR1 LNHDA, CDR2 SQIVND (reference sequence). V gave up 5 bases and J gave up 0 bases; unmatched junction bases: 5. CDR3 protein: CASSEGQTSTDTQYF. The DNA for the CDR3 is TGTGCCAGTAGTGAGGGACAGACTAGCACAGATACGCAGTATTTT. The whole variable domain, filled in from reference TRBV19 and TRBJ2-3, reads DGGITQSPKYLFRKEGQNVTLSCEQNLNHDAMYWYRQDPGQGLRLIYYSQIVNDFQKGDIAEGYSVSREKKESFPLTVTSAQKNPTAFYLCASSEGQTSTDTQYFGPGTRLTVL.